The next 13 T cell receptor beta chains were all read from a single sample in a study of cytomegalovirus exposure and HLA in healthy donors. The PCR used 60 Vbeta and 13 Jbeta primers. The table came from immunoSEQ multiplex PCR; TCRdb's copy has only in-frame clones and leaves some out. The repertoire holds 150,000 to 200,000 clones, roughly 77% seen once, with roughly 3.1% in the top ten. Sequenced sample: PBMCs. Receptor source: a man aged 40-49 years in good health and CMV-seropositive.

In the case of this clone: The sample holds other DNA sequences that translate to the same CDR3. The chain combines TRBV11-3 with TRBJ2-5; D perhaps matches TRBD1 (6 bases). V was trimmed by 5 bases and J by 2 bases, leaving 9 bases between them. The CDR3 is 13 amino acids. Germline V CDR1 and CDR2: SGHNT, YENEEA. CDR3 residues: CASSLGQQETQYF. The CDR3 nucleotides read TGTGCCAGCAGCCTAGGACAGCAAGAGACCCAGTACTTC.

This sequence joins TRBV27 and TRBJ1-5; TRBD1 is a possible D gene (6 bases). The CDR3 contains 14 residues. Germline CDR1 reads MNHEY; CDR2 reads SMNVEV (reference sequence). The V end was cut by 2 bases, the J end by 7 bases, with 12 bases between. The CDR3 DNA reads as TGTGCCAGCAGTTTACAGGGGCAGGGACAGCCCCAGCATTTT. Protein: CASSLQGQGQPQHF.

Only a few counts were recorded for this clone. The V call is TRBV2, the J call TRBJ1-2; TRBD1 aligns across 10 bases. CDR1 and CDR2 (germline): SNHLY, FYNNEI. The V segment lost 6 bases and the J segment 3 bases; nucleotides outside the gene matches: 4. The CDR3 contains 14 residues. CDR3 loop: CASSSGTGDYGYTF. CDR3 in DNA: TGTGCCAGCAGCTCCGGGACAGGGGACTATGGCTACACCTTC.

V is TRBV5-1 and J is TRBJ2-2, with TRBD2 matching 8 bases. The CDR3 contains 17 residues. Germline V gene lookup returns CDR1 SGHRS and CDR2 YFSETQ. Germline trimming cut 0 bases from V and 1 base from J; bases unmatched to any gene: 5. CDR3 loop: CASSLELAVMNTGELFF. The CDR3 DNA reads TGCGCCAGCAGCTTGGAACTAGCGGTTATGAACACCGGGGAGCTGTTTTTT.

The chain has TRBV15 and TRBJ1-5, with D tentatively TRBD1 (5 bases). The CDR3 runs 13 residues. Trimming pared 4 bases from V and 5 bases from J, leaving 9 bases between. Germline CDR1 and CDR2: LNHNV and YYDKDF (reference sequence). The CDR3 sequence is CATSILGDQPQHF. The CDR3 coding sequence is TGTGCCACCAGCATCCTAGGGGATCAGCCCCAGCATTTT.

V and J are TRBV30 and TRBJ2-4; TRBD1 agrees at 9 bases. The CDR3 is 15 amino acids. CDR1 GTSNPN and CDR2 SVGIG come from the germline V gene (reference sequence). Losses at the gene ends were 0 bases for V and 9 bases for J; bases not matched to a gene: 9. CDR3 DNA sequence: TGTGCCTGGAGTGTAAGGGGACAGGGTCTGCGCATTCAGTACTTC. Protein sequence: CAWSVRGQGLRIQYF.

The chain uses TRBV7-9 and TRBJ2-4; tentatively, D is TRBD2 (6 bases). Trimming removed 0 bases at V and 8 bases at J, with 14 bases between. The germline gives CDR1 SEHNR, CDR2 FQNEAQ (reference sequence). CDR3 size: 15 residues. CDR3 DNA: TGTGCCAGCAGCTTAGCGTTTGGGGGGATAGACATTCAGTACTTC. This sequence encodes CASSLAFGGIDIQYF.

V and J are TRBV7-9 and TRBJ1-2; 7 bases match TRBD1. This CDR3 contains 15 residues. Germline CDR1 and CDR2: SEHNR and FQNEAQ (reference sequence). Trimming cost V 1 base and J 6 bases; bases outside gene matches: 8. The CDR3 sequence is CASSLGATGVDGYTF. The CDR3 DNA is TGTGCCAGCAGCTTAGGGGCTACAGGGGTCGATGGCTACACCTTC. The whole variable domain, remainder taken from reference TRBV7-9 and TRBJ1-2, is DTGVSQNPRHKITKRGQNVTFRCDPISEHNRLYWYRQTLGQGPEFLTYFQNEAQLEKSRLLSDRFSAERPKGSFSTLEIQRTEQGDSAMYLCASSLGATGVDGYTFGSGTRLTVV.

This chain uses TRBV5-1 with TRBJ2-7; TRBD2 matches at 10 bases. The V gene end was trimmed by 2 bases and the J gene end by 7 bases; junction bases not matched to a gene: 6. This CDR3 has 14 residues. Looked up from germline, CDR1 is SGHRS and CDR2 is YFSETQ. For the CDR3, the DNA is TGCGCCAGCAGCTTCCTAGCGGGGGAAGGAGAGCAGTACTTC. Its translation is CASSFLAGEGEQYF.

V and J are TRBV5-1 and TRBJ1-1; 7 bases fit TRBD1. The CDR3 spans 14 residues. Germline V CDR1 and CDR2: SGHRS, YFSETQ. V shed 3 bases, J shed 3 bases, and the junction held 5 bases outside the gene matches. CDR3: CASSSSGGDTEAFF. CDR3 DNA: TGCGCCAGCAGCTCTTCAGGGGGAGACACTGAAGCTTTCTTT.

The V gene is TRBV7-6, the J gene TRBJ2-7; a weak D match, TRBD2 (6 bases). The germline V gene encodes CDR1 SGHVS and CDR2 FNYEAQ. Trimming shortened V by 5 bases and J by 2 bases, and 22 bases separated the two germline ends. This CDR3 has 17 residues. The CDR3 nucleotides read TGTGCCAGCAGCCTAGTGGCGGGCGGGAAGGGACCCTACGAGCAGTACTTC. It specifies CASSLVAGGKGPYEQYF. The variable domain in full, with the rest retrieved from reference TRBV7-6 and TRBJ2-7, is GAGVSQSPRYKVTKRGQDVALRCDPISGHVSLYWYRQALGQGPEFLTYFNYEAQQDKSGLPNDRFSAERPEGSISTLTIQRTEQRDSAMYRCASSLVAGGKGPYEQYFGPGTRLTVT.

The J gene is TRBJ1-3, the V gene TRBV7-6; no clear D gene. Trimming took 4 bases from V and 0 from J, leaving 19 bases between them. The CDR3 loop spans 18 amino acids. Per the germline V gene, CDR1 is SGHVS and CDR2 is FNYEAQ. CDR3: CASSSGREGSNSGNTIYF. The CDR3 nucleotides are TGTGCCAGCAGCTCAGGCCGGGAAGGTTCAAACTCTGGAAACACCATATATTTT.

This clone was counted a few times. V and J are TRBV28 and TRBJ2-3, with 10 bases matching TRBD1. Germline CDR1 is MDHEN and CDR2 is SYDVKM. The CDR3 extends over 18 amino acids. Trimming at V came to 2 bases and at J to 3 bases, leaving 11 bases not matched to a gene. CDR3 residues: CASSLPRTGGFLTDTQYF. CDR3 coding DNA: TGTGCCAGCAGTTTACCCCGGACAGGGGGATTTTTGACAGATACGCAGTATTTT.